This TCR beta chain was sequenced during a study of human thymus T cells (dated by TCRdb to 2018 to 2021). Turning to the overall study: The study characterized TCR alpha and beta repertoires from seven to nine infant thymus samples and a few related peripheral blood samples. Donor ages ranging from roughly 7 to 250 days were recorded, and roughly six male and a couple of female infants were included in the cohort.

The immunoSEQ multiplex PCR assay was used to amplify the TCRB and TCRAD loci from a standardized amount of quality-controlled genomic DNA. The amplicons spanned the V(D)J region and were long enough to cover the CDR3 and allow V and J genes to be identified. The amplicons were sequenced on an Illumina platform via the commercial immunoSEQ service. In the original analysis: Primer bias and sequencing errors were corrected using previously described methods, and TCRAD and TCRB definitions followed the IMGT database. Repertoires were analysed with immunoSEQ Analyzer 3.0 and VDJTools, covering basic statistics, V/J segment usage, diversity estimates, rarefaction and pairwise overlap. To estimate diversity, the Chao1, ChaoE, Efron-Thisted, Shannon and inverse Simpson indices were applied, and diversity was also estimated on datasets down-sampled to the smallest sample. Repertoire overlap was assessed by strict matching of CDR3 nucleotide sequence, V gene and J gene, and clustering was done by Jaccard-based multidimensional scaling. Not all clones reach the TCRdb copy of this immuneACCESS table, which keeps in-frame sequences only. Checked studies attribute under half of the gap to unresolved V genes and leave the rest unexplained. V and J calls and clone size are copied from that table; D and trimming were computed from the DNA. This sample gives approximately 70,000 clones in total; roughly 94% of them show up just once. The ten largest make up about 0.03% of the sample.

General findings and caveats noted by the study authors: Both the thymic and the peripheral blood repertoires appeared to show biased V and J gene segment usage. On average, thymus samples yielded roughly 770,000 unique TCRB clonotypes, whereas blood samples yielded roughly 81,000. According to the related research, thymic TCR repertoires were highly overlapping among unrelated individuals.

Thymus tissue was collected as surgical resects that were removed during corrective cardiac surgery. The donors were immunologically healthy infants in Finland who had open corrective cardiac surgery for congenital heart defects. After being mechanically released from the tissue, thymocytes were kept at -70 degrees C in pellets of about 8.5-30 million cells. A QIAsymphony instrument was used to extract genomic DNA from frozen cell pellets. V sheds 4 bases and J sheds 1 base, leaving 13 bases between their ends. Counted from cysteine to phenylalanine, this CDR3 has 15 amino acids. Just CDR3 DNA is preserved here, 45 bases in frame from base 1. The germline V gene supplies CDR1 SGHRS and CDR2 YFSETQ. Points on this clone: The target of this receptor is not known. The record has no base qualities; no much larger clone is one base away.

Specimen: thymus tissue. This clonotype originated in a girl younger than two with a congenital heart defect but otherwise immunologically healthy. The sequence joins TRBV5-1 to TRBJ2-3, with the D gene not confidently named. Read as DNA, the sequence is TGCGCCAGCAGCCCCCCCGCGGACCGCACAGATACGCAGTATTTT. It encodes CASSPPADRTDTQYF. Beyond the CDR3, the reference TRBV5-1 and TRBJ2-3 genes provide the residues; the full variable domain reads: KAGVTQTPRYLIKTRGQQVTLSCSPISGHRSVSWYQQTPGQGLQFLFEYFSETQRNKGNFPGRFSGRQFSNSRSEMNVSTLELGDSALYLCASSPPADRTDTQYFGPGTRLTVL.